Listed below are T cell receptor beta chains from one sample, sequenced in a study of T-cell memory formation after mild COVID-19. TCRdb re-derived calls from the 5' RACE reads in MiXCR, one entry per CDR3 protein. The table records more than 350,000 distinct CDR3 sequences, approximately 15% of them present only once. Specimen: PBMCs or a T cell subset sorted from them (not recorded which). These receptors came from a man aged 18 to 30 who had mild COVID-19 (a few samples of this study predate the infection). Cell type and time point are not known. Each CDR3 is given without its conserved first and last residue.

v_gene	CDR3aa
TRBV9	ASSVVESGEQY
TRBV4-2	ASSRGLAEMSNTGELF
TRBV5-1	ASSSGTAANYGYT
TRBV5-1	ASSRRGQPLRNTEAF
TRBV23-1	ASRRGGHTEAF
TRBV27	ASSLVGVTKNIQY
TRBV4-1	ASSHSEQGDPQH
TRBV7-9	ASSLMGVEETQY
TRBV9	ASSVANSQETQY
TRBV7-9	ASSSPPGGNGPISPLH
TRBV7-3	ASSLGPPVGDYGYT
TRBV5-5	ASRFNTGELF
TRBV6-1	ASSPRLVGELF
TRBV11-2	ASSSWQEETQY
TRBV18	ASSRTSGGSSYEQY
TRBV5-1	ASSSQGRDTEAF
TRBV6-5	ASWRLGGELF
TRBV7-8	ASSSRQLDQPQH
TRBV5-1	ASSFRPGGDIQY
TRBV7-3	ASSPSLNTEAF
TRBV10-3	AISVIAGGKDEQF
TRBV28	ASRQQGNTEAF
TRBV6-1	ASSVGTGAEAF
TRBV28	ASSPRLARMDTQY
TRBV27	ASSLSGRAAYNEQF
TRBV24-1	ATSAGDRSTQY
TRBV24-1	ATSDPTRTPATGRKTYEQY
TRBV4-2	ASSQVSGGASETQY
TRBV7-8	ASSSENVARGKVNTGELF
TRBV25-1	ASSARTGPVLT
TRBV6-5	ASSYSPGQGSGEQF
TRBV30	AWGQGVDTQY
TRBV7-8	ASGSRYPDTQY
TRBV12-3/TRBV12-4	ASSPQGIFAEAF
TRBV7-8	ASRAAGNTEAF
TRBV6-5	ASGSWRNEQF
TRBV4-3	ASSQEAGHAGELF
TRBV7-3	ASSWASGGAETQY
TRBV12-3/TRBV12-4	ASSLGGNGQY
TRBV18	ASSPASRRDTEAF
TRBV7-2	ASSLMFESYNEQF
TRBV10-3	AIRWGVNSPLH
TRBV18	ASSPGVTLGEQY
TRBV7-2	ASSEGGGNEKLF
TRBV29-1	SVPGVKYNEQF
TRBV20-1	SARGSPGSTEAF
TRBV12-3/TRBV12-4	ASSTIPNQETQY
TRBV9	ASRVGGGGVNTGELF
TRBV20-1	SAILGEGLNEQF
TRBV7-6	ASSLEGLAIDTQY
TRBV7-2	ASSRIQGRETQY
TRBV5-6	ASSLTPTGELF
TRBV5-1	ASSAGSATNEKLF